Listed below are T cell receptor beta chains from one sample, sequenced in a study of blood T cell repertoires in COVID-19. This table comes from immunoSEQ multiplex PCR, and its TCRdb copy is limited to in-frame clones, with some not included. The sample holds fewer than 300,000 clones, approximately 84% seen once. Sequencing was performed on peripheral blood. These receptor sequences come from a human donor with COVID-19, enrolled during active disease. The donor label of this sample is uncertain. Both conserved end residues are part of each CDR3.

J: TRBJ1-2
V: TRBV6-2/TRBV6-3
CDR3: CASSRQGAFDGYTF

J: TRBJ2-1
V: TRBV29-1
CDR3: CSRTTSYNEQFF

J: TRBJ2-3
V: TRBV30
CDR3: CAWSVGQITDTQYF

J: TRBJ2-1
V: TRBV6-4
CDR3: CASSEEVFDNEQFF

J: TRBJ1-2
V: TRBV28
CDR3: CASSLRQGLYGYTF

J: TRBJ2-7
V: TRBV6-6
CDR3: CASTVGGAGAYEQYF

J: TRBJ2-1
V: TRBV7-9
CDR3: CASSLGGLYNEQFF

J: TRBJ2-1
V: TRBV5-5
CDR3: CASSFLDYPVDEQFF

J: TRBJ2-7
V: TRBV18
CDR3: CASSPAPPGQGTYEQYF

J: TRBJ1-1
V: TRBV6-2/TRBV6-3
CDR3: CASSYGGYTEAFF

J: TRBJ2-7
V: TRBV6-5
CDR3: CASRNSGRTYEQYF

J: TRBJ2-2
V: TRBV19
CDR3: CASSMAQTSGELFF